The 22 T cell receptor beta chains presented below share a single source sample, sequenced in a study of T cell clonality in common variable immunodeficiency. The protocol was immunoSEQ multiplex PCR, while the TCRdb copy is restricted to in-frame clones and leaves out a portion. Recorded here are 50,000 to 60,000 clones, with no singletons, and the ten leading clones hold about 1.8%. Material: peripheral blood mononuclear cells. The receptors originated from a person aged 18-70 years in good health.

This clone was detected ten times or more. The sequence runs out 3 residues before the end of the CDR3; the remainder is reconstructed from the germline J gene. The chain employs TRBV6-2 or TRBV6-3 and TRBJ2-7; 8 bases are shared with TRBD2. Looked up from germline, CDR1 is MNHEY and CDR2 is SVGEGT. The CDR3 runs to 16 residues. Trimming cost V 5 bases and J 4 bases; bases outside gene matches: 13. The sequenced part of the CDR3 DNA is TGTGCCAGCAGTCACACCCCCCGGGGGGGCCGGTACGAG. This translates into CASSHTPRGGRYE. The whole CDR3 is CASSHTPRGGRYEQYF.

This clone has a count of ten or more. CDR3 DNA (partial): TGTGCCAGCAGCACCAGGGGTTTTGGGGATACG. Its translation: CASSTRGFGDT. The whole CDR3 sequence is CASSTRGFGDTQYF. The rearrangement joins TRBV7-2 to TRBJ2-3, with D possibly matching TRBD1 (6 bases). Sequencing ends 3 residues short of the CDR3 end; the germline J gene provides the rest. V was pared by 5 bases and J by 6 bases, with 15 bases between. Per germline, CDR1 SGHTA and CDR2 FQGNSA. The CDR3 has 14 amino acids.

The sample holds many counts of this clone. From the germline J gene comes the end of the CDR3, since the read stops 3 residues before it. The chain employs TRBV5-6 and TRBJ1-5, with D unclear. Trimming removed 1 base from V and 3 bases from J, with 8 bases in between. CDR3 length equals 14 residues. Looked up from germline, CDR1 is SGHDT and CDR2 is YYEEEE. The CDR3 here is CASSLRGNNQPQHF. The sequenced part of the CDR3 DNA is TGTGCCAGCAGCTTGCGGGGTAACAATCAGCCC.

This clone has ten or more counts. Read coverage stops 3 residues before the CDR3 terminus; the germline J gene supplies the remainder. V is TRBV4-1 and J is TRBJ1-1; tentative D call: TRBD1 (5 bases). CDR1 and CDR2 (germline): MGHRA, YSYEKL. V was clipped by 3 bases and J by 3 bases, with 14 bases between them. The CDR3 sequence is 15 residues long. CDR3 DNA, as far as it was read: TGCGCCAGCAGCCACGTGCCAGGGTCGGACACTGAA. Translation: CASSHVPGSDTE. The complete CDR3 sequence is CASSHVPGSDTEAFF.

This clone has ten or more counts. The read terminates 3 residues ahead of where the CDR3 ends, so the germline J gene completes it. V is TRBV6-1 and J is TRBJ2-6; 11 nucleotides line up with TRBD1. The CDR3 consists of 18 residues. In germline, CDR1 is MNHNS, CDR2 SASEGT. With 2 bases clipped from V and 3 bases from J, the junction kept 6 bases outside the gene matches. The sequenced CDR3 bases are TGTGCCAGCAGTGAATTAAGGACAGGGGGCGTTGGGGCCAACGTC. Translated: CASSELRTGGVGANV. The entire CDR3 protein reads CASSELRTGGVGANVLTF.

This clone appeared many times. The read stops 3 residues short of the end of the CDR3; the missing end is completed from the germline J gene. The chain has TRBV6-2 or TRBV6-3 and TRBJ1-4, with a tentative D call TRBD1 (6 bases). The V end lost 5 bases, the J end lost 7 bases, and 17 bases lay between the germline ends. The CDR3 is 15 amino acids. Germline V gives CDR1 MNHEY, CDR2 SVGEGT. CDR3 in amino acids: CASSQSGARSEKLFF. CDR3 DNA, as far as it was read: TGTGCCAGCAGTCAATCAGGGGCGAGGAGTGAAAAA.

This clone was seen repeatedly, ten times or more. The read gets to within 3 residues of the CDR3 end, and the germline J gene fills in the rest. The V gene is TRBV23-1, the J gene TRBJ1-2; 7 nucleotides match TRBD1. TRBV23-1 is designated an ORF whose function remains uncertain. J was trimmed by 3 bases and V by 0 bases; bases with no gene match: 4. This CDR3 comprises 15 residues. The CDR3 region is CASSQSEGAYYGYTF. The DNA read from the CDR3 is TGCGCCAGCAGTCAATCAGAGGGGGCGTACTATGGC.

A remark on this clone: A read error may account for a junction end that differs from germline. The CDR3 is CGSSPYRSSYNEQFF. The DNA read from the CDR3 is TGTGGCAGCAGTCCGTACAGAAGCTCCTACAATGAG. The rearrangement uses TRBV6-2 or TRBV6-3 and TRBJ2-1; D ambiguous. The read finishes 3 residues shy of the CDR3 end, and the germline J gene is used to complete it. The CDR3 extends over 15 amino acids. Germline lookup yields CDR1 MNHEY and CDR2 SVGEGT.

This clone was seen a few times. The CDR3 end is not reached by the read, which stops 3 residues before it; the germline J gene fills it in. The rearrangement joins TRBV13 to TRBJ1-4; 11 bases agree with TRBD1. In germline, CDR1 is PRHDT, CDR2 FYEKMQ (reference sequence). The CDR3 is made up of 15 amino acids. The DNA read from the CDR3 is TGTGCCAGCGGGACAGGGGGTTATGGGGCCAACGTA. It yields the protein CASGTGGYGANV. From start to end, the CDR3 is CASGTGGYGANVLFF.

This clone appeared many times. The CDR3 end lies 3 residues beyond the end of the read and is filled in from the germline J gene. The rearrangement links TRBV4-1 to TRBJ1-5; TRBD1 might be the D (5 bases). The CDR3 is 15 amino acids. Looked up from germline, CDR1 is MGHRA and CDR2 is YSYEKL. V was shortened by 0 bases and J by 2 bases, with 8 bases between the two germline ends. The CDR3 is CASSQEQGGNQPQHF. Partial CDR3 DNA: TGCGCCAGCAGCCAAGAGCAGGGAGGCAATCAGCCC.

The table lists this clone with many counts. The sequence runs out 3 residues before the end of the CDR3; the remainder is reconstructed from the germline J gene. The chain employs TRBV7-6 and TRBJ2-7; 10 bases align to TRBD2. This CDR3 is 15 amino acids long. J gave up 2 bases and V 5 bases, and 6 bases lay outside the gene matches. Germline loops: CDR1 SGHVS, CDR2 FNYEAQ. CDR3 loop: CASSPASGSTYEQYF. CDR3 bases read: TGTGCCAGCAGCCCAGCTAGCGGGAGTACCTACGAG.

This clone was counted at least ten times. Other DNA sequences in this specimen translate into the identical CDR3. The CDR3 bases that were read are TGCGCCAGCAGCTTGGGGACAGGGGTTGGAAACACC. This sequence encodes CASSLGTGVGNT. The whole CDR3 reads CASSLGTGVGNTIYF. The rearrangement links TRBV5-1 to TRBJ1-3; 9 nucleotides line up with TRBD1. The read falls 3 residues short of the CDR3 end, and the missing part is taken from the germline J gene. V shed 0 bases and J 3 bases; nucleotides not matched to a gene: 1. This CDR3 is built from 15 residues. Germline V gives CDR1 SGHRS, CDR2 YFSETQ.

This clone was detected ten times or more. From the germline J gene comes the end of the CDR3, since the read stops 3 residues before it. The rearrangement uses TRBV11-2 and TRBJ2-6; D is uncertain. Germline CDR1 SGHAT, CDR2 FQNNGV. The CDR3 sequence is 15 residues long. Deletions cut 2 bases from V and 4 bases from J, with 9 bases between. CDR3 DNA, as far as it was read: TGTGCCAGCAGCTTATACAGTTCGGGGGCCAACGTC. Protein product: CASSLYSSGANV. Given in full, the CDR3 is CASSLYSSGANVLTF.

This clone was picked up many times. The CDR3 end is not reached by the read, which stops 3 residues before it; the germline J gene fills it in. The genes are TRBV20-1 and TRBJ2-4; no clear D gene. Germline CDR1 DFQATT, CDR2 SNEGSKA (reference sequence). V lost 7 bases and J lost 2, with 12 bases in between. The CDR3 contains 13 residues. CDR3 loop: CSGRAVPKNIQYF. CDR3 bases read: TGCAGTGGTAGGGCCGTGCCCAAAAACATT.

This clone was observed many times. The read ends 3 residues early relative to the CDR3; the germline J gene fills the gap. This chain uses TRBV19 with TRBJ2-7, with a possible D match to TRBD2 (6 bases). The germline CDR1 and CDR2 sequences are LNHDA and SQIVND (reference sequence). CDR3 length equals 14 residues. The germline V and J ends were trimmed by 9 bases and 0 bases, with 15 bases remaining between them. CDR3 amino acids: CASAGRGASYEQYF. Incomplete CDR3 DNA: TGTGCCAGCGCGGGTCGCGGGGCCTCCTACGAG.

This clone came up a few times. The read halts 3 residues ahead of the CDR3 end, with the missing end drawn from the germline J gene. The rearrangement joins TRBV7-9 to TRBJ2-3, with TRBD2 identical over 7 bases. This CDR3 is 15 amino acids long. Germline lookup yields CDR1 SEHNR and CDR2 FQNEAQ (reference sequence). Trimming removed 5 bases from V and 3 bases from J; junction bases left unmatched: 8. The DNA read from the CDR3 is TGTGCCAGCAGCGCGTCGGCGGGGGAAACAGATACG. Amino acids: CASSASAGETDT. The entire CDR3 is CASSASAGETDTQYF.

This clone has just a few counts. A read error may be the cause here, since a much bigger clone is one base away. Coverage ceases 3 residues before the CDR3 finishes, and the germline J gene fills in the end. This sequence joins TRBV7-3 and TRBJ1-1, with 7 bases matching TRBD1. CDR1 is SGHTA, CDR2 FQGTGA, per germline. This CDR3 spans 15 amino acids. Incomplete CDR3 DNA: TGTGCCAGCAGCATAACGGCAGAACAGGGGACTGAA. It specifies CASSITAEQGTE. The full CDR3 protein is CASSITAEQGTEAFF.

Only a few counts were recorded for this clone. The read is 3 residues too short to cover the CDR3 end, so that end is filled in from the germline J gene. J is TRBJ2-2 and V is TRBV19, with 7 positions matching TRBD1. This CDR3 spans 15 amino acids. Germline V gives CDR1 LNHDA, CDR2 SQIVND (reference sequence). CDR3 protein: CASSGTVTTNEKLFF. The DNA read from the CDR3 is TGTGCCAGTAGCGGGACAGTTACAACTAATGAAAAG.

This clone was seen many times. Sequencing ends 3 residues short of the CDR3 end; the germline J gene provides the rest. This chain joins TRBV28 and TRBJ1-2; TRBD1 aligns across 10 bases. J gave up 6 bases and V 6 bases, and 16 bases lay outside the gene matches. Looked up from germline, CDR1 is MDHEN and CDR2 is SYDVKM. There are 17 residues in the CDR3. CDR3 amino acids: CASSRGIDRGHDNGYTF. The CDR3 DNA, read in part, is TGTGCCAGCAGCCGGGGGATTGACAGGGGGCACGATAATGGC.

This clone was seen many times. The read halts 3 residues ahead of the CDR3 end, with the missing end drawn from the germline J gene. V usage is TRBV7-2 and J usage is TRBJ1-6; no definite D call. Trimming pared 5 bases from V and 3 bases from J, leaving 8 bases between. The germline V gene encodes CDR1 SGHTA and CDR2 FQGNSA. This CDR3 spans 14 amino acids. CDR3 DNA, as far as it was read: TGTGCCAGCAGCCAACCGGTCTATAATTCACCC. Its translation is CASSQPVYNSP. The CDR3 as a whole reads CASSQPVYNSPLHF.

This clone came up many times. The read gets to within 3 residues of the CDR3 end, and the germline J gene fills in the rest. The chain couples TRBV7-9 to TRBJ2-2; a possible D gene is TRBD1 (7 bases). The CDR3 sequence is 15 residues long. Germline V CDR1 and CDR2: SEHNR, FQNEAQ (reference sequence). Deletions cut 3 bases from V and 6 bases from J, with 14 bases between. The CDR3 protein is CASSFPQGEAGELFF. CDR3 DNA, as far as it was read: TGTGCCAGCAGCTTCCCCCAGGGGGAGGCCGGGGAG.

This clone was picked up many times. The read ends 3 residues early relative to the CDR3; the germline J gene fills the gap. V gene TRBV20-1 combines with J gene TRBJ1-4; tentative D call: TRBD1 (6 bases). CDR3 size: 15 residues. Germline assignment: CDR1 DFQATT and CDR2 SNEGSKA (reference sequence). V was clipped by 6 bases and J by 4 bases, with 18 bases between them. The covered CDR3 bases are TGCAGTGCCCGAGGGGGGGCCAGGTATAATGAAAAA. Translating gives CSARGGARYNEK. The whole CDR3 protein reads CSARGGARYNEKLFF.